The clone carrying this TCR beta chain was counted at least ten times. Antigen specificity is unknown. The sample originates from a study of T cell repertoires in cytomegalovirus infection. On the study more broadly: Based on public TCR beta signatures, there were indications of CMV infection and of a matching HLA type.

Study observations and caveats: HLA-C-restricted CMV-specific TCR beta clonotypes were dominant in the ex vivo response.

Via MiXCR, TCRdb re-called the reads, giving one row per CDR3 protein. The table includes 290,000 or so distinct CDR3 sequences, around 9.1% detected once. CDR1 and CDR2 from the germline V gene are SGHDN and FVKESK. The CDR3 spans 14 residues. With 1 base removed from V and 4 bases from J, the gap between germline ends came to 10 bases. This TCR derives from a human donor in good health (CMV status not recorded). Some clones in this sample may be carry-over from other donors' samples. The sequencing sample was made of PBMCs. The rearrangement links TRBV14 to TRBJ1-1; D remains unclear. The CDR3 DNA follows: TGTGCCAGCAGCCAAGTTGGAGGGAGCACTGAAGCTTTCTTT. This encodes CASSQVGGSTEAFF. The variable domain in full, completed from reference TRBV14 and TRBJ1-1, reads EAGVTQFPSHSVIEKGQTVTLRCDPISGHDNLYWYRRVMGKEIKFLLHFVKESKQDESGMPNNRFLAERTGGTYSTLKVQPAELEDSGVYFCASSQVGGSTEAFFGQGTRLTVV.